This TCR beta chain was profiled in a study of blood T cells in healthy people across ages. Study conclusions and caveats: Strong correlation linked observed beta diversity and percent naive T cells.

Primed by a sample-barcoded 5' primer and a J-beta primer mix, a second PCR proceeded for roughly 7 to 12 cycles. A template-switch adaptor that had 12 random nucleotides put a tag on each cDNA molecule. TCRdb passed the 5' RACE reads through MiXCR, listing each CDR3 protein once. Of over 1.5 million distinct CDR3 sequences listed, around 48% are singletons. This clonotype was recorded once. What it recognizes is unknown. Germline V gene data show CDR1 as MDHEN and CDR2 as SYDVKM. This CDR3 is 15 amino acids long. Trimming stripped 5 bases from V and 4 bases from J, with 16 bases between. Per individual sample, total RNA of at least 6 micrograms was extracted.

V gene TRBV28 combines with J gene TRBJ2-3; possible D gene TRBD2, 6 bases. The clonotype comes from a woman aged 40 to 55 in good health. Material: blood. For the CDR3, the DNA is TGTGCCAGCAGTCCCGGGGGAGCGTCTTCAGATACGCAGTATTTT. This sequence encodes CASSPGGASSDTQYF.